Listed below are T cell receptor beta chains from one sample, sequenced in a study of blood T cell repertoires in COVID-19. Assay: immunoSEQ multiplex PCR; the TCRdb copy retains only in-frame clones and omits some. The table shows 95,000 to 150,000 clones, with 80% to 90% occurring only once. Material for sequencing was peripheral blood. These receptors originate from an older man with active or convalescent COVID-19. The CDR3 runs from the conserved cysteine through the conserved F or W. A D gene is named only where the DNA matches it firmly. Only some rows state a clone size, as once, few, many or a class for expanded clones.

V: TRBV10-3; J: TRBJ1-4; size: NA; D: TRBD1; DNA: TGTGCCATCAGTGAGGGGACAGCGGCTGAAAAACTGTTTTTT; CDR3: CAISEGTAAEKLFF
V: TRBV29-1; J: TRBJ2-2; size: few; D: TRBD2; DNA: TGCAGCGTTGAGGGGACTAGCGGGAGGAGACGGACCGGGGAGCTGTTTTTT; CDR3: CSVEGTSGRRRTGELFF
V: TRBV19; J: TRBJ2-4; size: NA; D: TRBD2; DNA: TGTGCCAGTAGTACCTACTCGACTAGCGCTGTAGCCAAAAACATTCAGTACTTC; CDR3: CASSTYSTSAVAKNIQYF
V: TRBV15; J: TRBJ1-5; size: NA; D: NA; DNA: TGTGCCACCAGCAGAGGAGTAGTTAGCAATCAGCCCCAGCATTTT; CDR3: CATSRGVVSNQPQHF
V: TRBV27; J: TRBJ2-1; size: NA; D: TRBD2; DNA: TGTGCCAGCAGTAACGGACTAGCGATCTATGAGCAGTTCTTC; CDR3: CASSNGLAIYEQFF
V: TRBV29-1; J: TRBJ1-1; size: NA; D: NA; DNA: TGCAGCGTGACCAGACAGGCCAACACTGAAGCTTTCTTT; CDR3: CSVTRQANTEAFF
V: TRBV4-1; J: TRBJ1-1; size: NA; D: NA; DNA: TGCGCCAGCAGCCAATCGCCTTTACAGGCTTTGACCACTGAAGCTTTCTTT; CDR3: CASSQSPLQALTTEAFF
V: TRBV19; J: TRBJ1-1; size: NA; D: TRBD1; DNA: TGTGCCAGTAGGGCGCTTGGGCCAGGGGGCAGCGACACTGAAGCTTTCTTT; CDR3: CASRALGPGGSDTEAFF
V: TRBV20-1; J: TRBJ2-1; size: NA; D: NA; DNA: TGCAGTGCTAGTAGGGAGTACAATGAGCAGTTCTTC; CDR3: CSASREYNEQFF
V: TRBV7-6; J: TRBJ1-5; size: few; D: TRBD1; DNA: TGTGCCAGCAGTTTACGACAGGGTGGGAGCAATCAGCCCCAGCATTTT; CDR3: CASSLRQGGSNQPQHF
V: TRBV7-3; J: TRBJ2-3; size: NA; D: TRBD1; DNA: TGTGCCAGCAGCTTAATGGGACAGGGGTTGAGGGGCACAGATACGCAGTATTTT; CDR3: CASSLMGQGLRGTDTQYF
V: TRBV6-5; J: TRBJ1-2; size: NA; D: TRBD1; DNA: TGTGCCAGCAGTTCCGGGACAGGGTGGGATGGCTACACCTTC; CDR3: CASSSGTGWDGYTF
V: TRBV20-1; J: TRBJ1-5; size: NA; D: TRBD1; DNA: TGCAGTGCTAGTAGGGGGCTCCATAATCAGCCCCAGCATTTT; CDR3: CSASRGLHNQPQHF
V: TRBV7-6; J: TRBJ1-6; size: NA; D: TRBD1; DNA: TGTGCCAGCAGTTCTACCGGGACAGGGGTTTCACCCCTCCACTTT; CDR3: CASSSTGTGVSPLHF
V: TRBV28; J: TRBJ1-5; size: NA; D: NA; DNA: TGTGCCAGCAGTTTCGGGGGCAATCAGCCCCAGCATTTT; CDR3: CASSFGGNQPQHF
V: TRBV7-6; J: TRBJ1-1; size: NA; D: TRBD1; DNA: TGTGCCAGCAGCTTAGGTTGGACAGGACAGACTGAAGCTTTCTTT; CDR3: CASSLGWTGQTEAFF
V: TRBV19; J: TRBJ2-7; size: NA; D: TRBD2; DNA: TGTGCCAGTGGGACTAGCGGTTTGTCCTACGAGCAGTACTTC; CDR3: CASGTSGLSYEQYF
V: TRBV7-2; J: TRBJ2-5; size: NA; D: TRBD1; DNA: TGTGCCAGCAGCTCGACAGGGTCTCAGACCCAGTACTTC; CDR3: CASSSTGSQTQYF
V: TRBV6-5; J: TRBJ2-2; size: NA; D: NA; DNA: TGTGCCAGCAGGAGGGAGGACTCGGAGCTGTTTTTT; CDR3: CASRREDSELFF
V: TRBV5-6; J: TRBJ2-6; size: NA; D: NA; DNA: TGTGCCAGCAGCTTGCCGGGGGCTGGGGCCAACGTCCTGACTTTC; CDR3: CASSLPGAGANVLTF
V: TRBV27; J: TRBJ1-6; size: NA; D: NA; DNA: TGTGCCAGCAGTTTACGGAGGGCCTATAATTCACCCCTCCACTTT; CDR3: CASSLRRAYNSPLHF
V: TRBV9; J: TRBJ1-1; size: NA; D: NA; DNA: TGTGCCAGCAGCCCCGGGCAGGGAAACACTGAAGCTTTCTTT; CDR3: CASSPGQGNTEAFF
V: TRBV5-6; J: TRBJ2-1; size: NA; D: TRBD1; DNA: TGTGCCAGCAGCTGGACCGACAGGGACAATGAGCAGTTCTTC; CDR3: CASSWTDRDNEQFF
V: TRBV3-1/TRBV3-2; J: TRBJ1-1; size: NA; D: NA; DNA: TGTGCCAGCAGCCAAGACCCAGTTATGAACACTGAAGCTTTCTTT; CDR3: CASSQDPVMNTEAFF
V: TRBV28; J: TRBJ2-7; size: few; D: TRBD1; DNA: TGTGCCAGCAGTTTCCTCGGACAGGGGCCCTACGAGCAGTACTTC; CDR3: CASSFLGQGPYEQYF
V: TRBV5-1; J: TRBJ2-7; size: NA; D: TRBD1; DNA: TGCGCCAGCAGCACCGGACAGGGTGCCTACGAGCAGTACTTC; CDR3: CASSTGQGAYEQYF
V: TRBV5-1; J: TRBJ1-6; size: NA; D: TRBD1; DNA: TGCGCCAGCAGCTCTGGACAGGGATTTTCACCCCTCCACTTT; CDR3: CASSSGQGFSPLHF
V: TRBV6-1; J: TRBJ1-4; size: few; D: NA; DNA: TGTGCCAGCAGTGAACAATGGGGCACTAATGAAAAACTGTTTTTT; CDR3: CASSEQWGTNEKLFF
V: TRBV5-4; J: TRBJ2-7; size: NA; D: NA; DNA: TGTGCCAGCAGCTTTAGTCCGGGACTCCCGAGCTCCTACGAGCAGTACTTC; CDR3: CASSFSPGLPSSYEQYF
V: TRBV4-2; J: TRBJ2-1; size: NA; D: TRBD2; DNA: TGTGCCAGCAGAGGACTAGCTCCAAATGAGCAGTTCTTC; CDR3: CASRGLAPNEQFF
V: TRBV30; J: TRBJ1-5; size: NA; D: NA; DNA: TGTGCCTGGAGTGTAGTAGGGGGCAATCAGCCCCAGCATTTT; CDR3: CAWSVVGGNQPQHF
V: TRBV24-1; J: TRBJ2-1; size: NA; D: NA; DNA: TGTGCCACCAGTGCTGGACAGTACAATGAGCAGTTCTTC; CDR3: CATSAGQYNEQFF
V: TRBV19; J: TRBJ1-2; size: NA; D: TRBD1; DNA: TGTGCCAGTAGTAACTTGGACAGGGGTGGCTACACCTTC; CDR3: CASSNLDRGGYTF
V: TRBV6-5; J: TRBJ2-7; size: NA; D: NA; DNA: TGTGCCAGCAGTTACTCGATGCGGGACAGGTACTTC; CDR3: CASSYSMRDRYF
V: TRBV28; J: TRBJ1-4; size: NA; D: NA; DNA: TGTGCCAGCCACGAAGGGGGAGGGCTTAATGAAAAACTGTTTTTT; CDR3: CASHEGGGLNEKLFF
V: TRBV19; J: TRBJ1-2; size: NA; D: TRBD1; DNA: TGTGCCAGTAGTATAGGGACAGGGGGCGCGGATGGCTACACCTTC; CDR3: CASSIGTGGADGYTF
V: TRBV29-1; J: TRBJ1-1; size: NA; D: TRBD1; DNA: TGCAGCGTGGGGACAGCCGGCACTGAAGCTTTCTTT; CDR3: CSVGTAGTEAFF
V: TRBV2; J: TRBJ1-1; size: NA; D: TRBD1; DNA: TGTGCCAGCAGTGAAGGCGCAGGGGGATGGAGCACTGAAGCTTTCTTT; CDR3: CASSEGAGGWSTEAFF
V: TRBV11-2; J: TRBJ1-1; size: NA; D: NA; DNA: TGTGCCAGCAGCTTAATAGGATTCCAAGCCGGGACTGAAGCTTTCTTT; CDR3: CASSLIGFQAGTEAFF
V: TRBV7-8; J: TRBJ2-4; size: NA; D: TRBD1; DNA: TGTGCCAGCAGCGGGGACAGGGGCATTCAGTACTTC; CDR3: CASSGDRGIQYF
V: TRBV28; J: TRBJ2-6; size: NA; D: TRBD1; DNA: TGTGCCAGCCCCCCCTCCGGGACAGGGTATAATGGGGCCAACGTCCTGACTTTC; CDR3: CASPPSGTGYNGANVLTF
V: TRBV14; J: TRBJ1-3; size: NA; D: TRBD1; DNA: TGTGCCAGCAGCCAAACAGGGGAAGGAAACACCATATATTTT; CDR3: CASSQTGEGNTIYF
V: TRBV3-1/TRBV3-2; J: TRBJ2-7; size: NA; D: TRBD2; DNA: TGTGCCAGCAGCCAAGTGGAGGTAGCGGGAGGCTCCTACGAGCAGTACTTC; CDR3: CASSQVEVAGGSYEQYF
V: TRBV7-9; J: TRBJ2-1; size: NA; D: TRBD2; DNA: TGTGCCAGCAGCTTACACTCGCGGGAGATCCACAATGAGCAGTTCTTC; CDR3: CASSLHSREIHNEQFF
V: TRBV12-2; J: TRBJ1-1; size: once; D: NA; DNA: TGTGCAAGTCATCAAGCCGGGACAGGGGACACTGAAGCTTTCTTT; CDR3: CASHQAGTGDTEAFF
V: TRBV6-5; J: TRBJ2-7; size: NA; D: TRBD1; DNA: TGTGCCAGCAGTTACGGGACAGGGATGGGGGAGCAGTACTTC; CDR3: CASSYGTGMGEQYF